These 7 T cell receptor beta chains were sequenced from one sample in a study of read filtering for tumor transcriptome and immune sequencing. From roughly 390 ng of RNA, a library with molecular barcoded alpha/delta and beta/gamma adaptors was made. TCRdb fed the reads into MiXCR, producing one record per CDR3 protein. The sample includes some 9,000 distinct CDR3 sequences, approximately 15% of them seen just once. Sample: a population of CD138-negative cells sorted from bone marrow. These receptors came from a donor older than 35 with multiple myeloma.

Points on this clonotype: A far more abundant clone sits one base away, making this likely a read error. The CDR3 sequence: CASSEGSGVYYEQFF. CDR3 nucleotide sequence: TGTGCCAGCAGTGAGGGGAGCGGGGTGTACTATGAGCAGTTCTTC. J is TRBJ2-1 and V is TRBV6-5; 7 nucleotides align to TRBD2. The CDR3 covers 15 residues. Germline assignment: CDR1 MNHEY and CDR2 SVGAGI. Germline trimming cut 5 bases from V and 8 bases from J; bases unmatched to any gene: 12.

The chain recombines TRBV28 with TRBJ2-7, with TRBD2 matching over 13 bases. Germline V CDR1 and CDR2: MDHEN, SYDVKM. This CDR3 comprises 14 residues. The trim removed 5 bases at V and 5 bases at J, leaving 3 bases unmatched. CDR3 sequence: CASSTSGGANEQYF. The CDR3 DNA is TGTGCCAGCAGTACTAGCGGGGGGGCCAACGAGCAGTACTTC. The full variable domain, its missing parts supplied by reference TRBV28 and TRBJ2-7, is DVKVTQSSRYLVKRTGEKVFLECVQDMDHENMFWYRQDPGLGLRLIYFSYDVKMKEKGDIPEGYSVSREKKERFSLILESASTNQTSMYLCASSTSGGANEQYFGPGTRLTVT.

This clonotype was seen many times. The DNA for the CDR3 is TGTGCCAGCAGTGTCCAGGGGGTGGCCTACGAGCAGTACTTC. It is translated as CASSVQGVAYEQYF. This sequence joins TRBV12-3 or TRBV12-4 and TRBJ2-7; the match to TRBD1 covers 7 bases. Losses at the gene ends were 5 bases for V and 2 bases for J; bases not matched to a gene: 6. The CDR3 loop spans 14 amino acids.

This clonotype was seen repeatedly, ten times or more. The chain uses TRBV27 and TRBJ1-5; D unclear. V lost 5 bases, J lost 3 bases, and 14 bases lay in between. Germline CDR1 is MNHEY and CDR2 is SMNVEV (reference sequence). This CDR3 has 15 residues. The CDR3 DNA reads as TGTGCCAGCAGTCTAGACGGAGGTTTCAATCAGCCCCAGCATTTT. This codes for CASSLDGGFNQPQHF.

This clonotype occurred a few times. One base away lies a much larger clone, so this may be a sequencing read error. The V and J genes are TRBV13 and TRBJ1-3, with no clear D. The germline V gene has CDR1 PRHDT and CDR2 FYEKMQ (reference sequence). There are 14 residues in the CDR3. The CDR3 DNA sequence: TGTGCCAGCAGCTTTGGAGTCTCTGGAAACCCCATATATTTT. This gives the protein CASSFGVSGNPIYF.

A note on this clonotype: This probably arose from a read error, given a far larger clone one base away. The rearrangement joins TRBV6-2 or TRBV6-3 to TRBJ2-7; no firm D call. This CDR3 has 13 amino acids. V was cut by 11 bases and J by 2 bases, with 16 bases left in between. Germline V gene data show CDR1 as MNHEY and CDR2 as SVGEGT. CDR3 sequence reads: CAGNGHGTYEQYF. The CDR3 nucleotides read TGTGCCGGCAACGGGCACGGAACCTACGAGCAGTACTTC.

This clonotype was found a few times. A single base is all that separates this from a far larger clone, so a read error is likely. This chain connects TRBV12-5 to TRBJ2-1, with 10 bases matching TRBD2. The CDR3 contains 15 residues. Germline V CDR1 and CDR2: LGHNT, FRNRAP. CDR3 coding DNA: TGTGCCAGCAGTTTGGGTCTAGCGGGGGACAATGAGCAGTTCTTC. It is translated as CASSLGLAGDNEQFF.